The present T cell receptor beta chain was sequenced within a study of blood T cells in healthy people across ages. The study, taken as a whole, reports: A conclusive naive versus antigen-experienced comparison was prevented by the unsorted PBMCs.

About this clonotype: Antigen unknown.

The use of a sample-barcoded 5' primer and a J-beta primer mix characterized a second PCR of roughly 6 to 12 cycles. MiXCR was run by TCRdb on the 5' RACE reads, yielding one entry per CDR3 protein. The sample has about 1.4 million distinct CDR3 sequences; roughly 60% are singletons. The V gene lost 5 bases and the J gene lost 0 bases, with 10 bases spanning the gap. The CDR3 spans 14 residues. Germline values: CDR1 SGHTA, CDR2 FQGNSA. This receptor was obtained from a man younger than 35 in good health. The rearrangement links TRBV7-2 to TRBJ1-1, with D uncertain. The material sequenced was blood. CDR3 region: CASSPAPLNTEAFF. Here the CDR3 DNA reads TGTGCCAGCAGCCCCGCCCCGCTGAACACTGAAGCTTTCTTT.